This entry concerns a single T cell receptor (beta chain). The CDR3 runs 14 residues. CDR1 is SGDLS, CDR2 YYNGEE, per germline. Trimming took 2 bases from V and 6 from J, leaving 11 bases between them. The repertoire was sequenced with immunoSEQ multiplex PCR; TCRdb's copy has only in-frame clones and lacks some. This table has approximately 140,000 clones, 92% appearing once. The data were obtained in a study of T cell responses to AZD1222 COVID-19 vaccine. Here the sequenced sample was peripheral blood, taken 28 days after the second AZD1222 dose. The source of this sequence is an adult who received the AZD1222 COVID-19 vaccine. The rearrangement uses TRBV9 and TRBJ2-2; maybe TRBD2 (6 bases). The CDR3 nucleotides read TGTGCCAGCAGCGTGCGGGAAGGGTCCGGGGAGCTGTTTTTT. Its translation is CASSVREGSGELFF.